This T cell receptor beta chain is from a study of glioma-infiltrating T cells. General study findings and limits: Very few CDR3 sequences were shared between tissue and blood. Above-expected tissue-blood divergence occurred in all gliomas, most in low-grade ones.

Per the germline V gene, CDR1 is SEHNR and CDR2 is FQNEAQ (reference sequence). The CDR3 is made up of 15 amino acids. With 1 base removed from V and 2 bases from J, the gap between germline ends came to 10 bases. This clonotype showed up many times. The antigen remains unidentified. TCR alpha and beta CDR3 regions were amplified from RNA using iRepertoire nested multiplex PCR. For one-step reverse transcription and amplification, roughly 95-400 ng of tissue mRNA or PBMC total RNA was used. TCRdb re-derived calls from the multiplex PCR reads in MiXCR, one entry per CDR3 protein. The data hold approximately 190,000 distinct CDR3 sequences, with about 32% observed a single time.

The receptor was derived from a human donor with low-grade glioma or glioblastoma, undergoing nonglioma brain surgery, or in good health (not recorded which). Sequenced input: glioma tissue, nonneoplastic brain tissue, or PBMCs (not recorded which). The chain employs TRBV7-9 and TRBJ2-3, with TRBD1 as a possible D gene (5 bases). The CDR3 DNA follows: TGTGCCAGCAGCTTAGGGGGCGCGCCCACAGATACGCAGTATTTT. The encoded protein is CASSLGGAPTDTQYF.